A single sample is the source of the 21 T cell receptor beta chains below, sequenced in a study of blood T cells in healthy people across ages. Together with a sample-barcoded 5' primer, a J-beta primer mix was included in a second PCR lasting about 7 to 11 cycles. TCRdb itself ran the 5' RACE reads through MiXCR, one entry per CDR3 protein. Here the sample spans around 800,000 distinct CDR3 sequences, about half being singletons. What was sequenced was blood. All receptors come from a man of 80 years or more in good health.

The rearrangement links TRBV10-3 to TRBJ2-3; tentatively, D is TRBD1 or TRBD2 (6 bases each). The V end was cut by 7 bases, the J end by 2 bases, with 16 bases between. Germline V gene lookup returns CDR1 ENHRY and CDR2 SYGVKD. The CDR3 has 15 amino acids. Here the CDR3 DNA reads TGTGCCATCACCAACTCCGGGGGCTCCACAGATACGCAGTATTTT. Translating it yields CAITNSGGSTDTQYF.

This clonotype was counted between two and nine times. The rearrangement links TRBV5-6 to TRBJ1-1, with no clear D. Trimming removed 0 bases from V and 5 bases from J, with 14 bases in between. The CDR3 is made up of 15 amino acids. CDR1 is SGHDT, CDR2 YYEEEE, per germline. DNA of the CDR3: TGTGCCAGCAGCTTGGTTTCGACGGGATGGACTGAAGCTTTCTTT. Protein: CASSLVSTGWTEAFF. The variable domain in full, with the rest retrieved from reference TRBV5-6 and TRBJ1-1, is DAGVTQSPTHLIKTRGQQVTLRCSPKSGHDTVSWYQQALGQGPQFIFQYYEEEERQRGNFPDRFSGHQFPNYSSELNVNALLLGDSALYLCASSLVSTGWTEAFFGQGTRLTVV.

This clonotype was seen a few times. The chain joins TRBV12-3 or TRBV12-4 to TRBJ2-3; D is perhaps TRBD2 (6 bases). With 5 bases removed from V and 0 bases from J, the gap between germline ends came to 12 bases. The CDR3 is made up of 15 amino acids. This CDR3 reads CASSPYRESTDTQYF. CDR3 sequence (DNA): TGTGCCAGCAGTCCCTACCGGGAGAGCACAGATACGCAGTATTTT.

This clonotype occurred a few times. This chain uses TRBV7-2 with TRBJ1-2, with TRBD1 matching over 9 bases. The V gene end was trimmed by 4 bases and the J gene end by 5 bases; junction bases not matched to a gene: 11. Germline V gene data show CDR1 as SGHTA and CDR2 as FQGNSA. There are 16 residues in the CDR3. CDR3 nucleotides: TGTGCCAGCAGCTCAGGGTTCCGGGACAGGGCTTATGGCTACACCTTC. This gives the protein CASSSGFRDRAYGYTF. Full variable domain (missing parts from reference TRBV7-2 and TRBJ1-2): GAGVSQSPSNKVTEKGKDVELRCDPISGHTALYWYRQSLGQGLEFLIYFQGNSAPDKSGLPSDRFSAERTGGSVSTLTIQRTQQEDSAVYLCASSSGFRDRAYGYTFGSGTRLTVV.

This clonotype was observed a handful of times. This chain links TRBV4-2 with TRBJ2-3, with TRBD2 matching over 7 bases. V was clipped by 1 base and J by 2 bases; unmatched bases: 12. This CDR3 has 18 residues. The germline gives CDR1 LGHNA, CDR2 YNFKEQ. CDR3 amino acids: CASSQVGFVGGNTDTQYF. The CDR3 nucleotides are TGTGCCAGCAGCCAAGTCGGGTTTGTGGGAGGGAACACAGATACGCAGTATTTT.

This clonotype was seen just once. The V gene is TRBV3-1, the J gene TRBJ2-3; 7 nucleotides line up with TRBD1. Germline CDR1 reads LGHDT; CDR2 reads YNNKEL (reference sequence). This CDR3 has 13 amino acids. The V segment lost 6 bases and the J segment 8 bases; nucleotides outside the gene matches: 8. The CDR3 sequence: CASRDTGEGTQYF. CDR3 bases: TGTGCCAGCAGGGATACAGGGGAAGGTACGCAGTATTTT.

The table lists this clonotype with a few counts. The chain carries TRBV6-1 and TRBJ2-7; maybe TRBD2 (5 bases). This CDR3 spans 13 amino acids. Germline CDR1 MNHNS, CDR2 SASEGT. Between the trimmed V and J ends, which lost 7 bases and 4 bases, there was a span of 14 bases. CDR3 bases: TGTGCCAGCACGACCGGGATCGCATACGAGCAGTACTTC. It encodes CASTTGIAYEQYF.

This rearrangement joins TRBV10-3 to TRBJ2-5, with 8 bases that match TRBD1. Trimming at V came to 8 bases and at J to 1 base, leaving 9 bases not matched to a gene. The germline CDR1 and CDR2 sequences are ENHRY and SYGVKD. CDR3 length: 15 residues. The CDR3 sequence: CAIADRGQSQETQYF. CDR3 DNA: TGTGCCATCGCTGACAGGGGTCAAAGCCAAGAGACCCAGTACTTC.

The V and J genes are TRBV7-2 and TRBJ1-4; D call uncertain. Between the trimmed V and J ends, which lost 4 bases and 0 bases, there was a span of 6 bases. Germline V gene lookup returns CDR1 SGHTA and CDR2 FQGNSA. The CDR3 totals 14 residues. The CDR3 coding sequence is TGTGCCAGCAGCTCGGCTGCAACTAATGAAAAACTGTTTTTT. As protein: CASSSAATNEKLFF. Full variable domain (remainder filled in from reference TRBV7-2 and TRBJ1-4): GAGVSQSPSNKVTEKGKDVELRCDPISGHTALYWYRQSLGQGLEFLIYFQGNSAPDKSGLPSDRFSAERTGGSVSTLTIQRTQQEDSAVYLCASSSAATNEKLFFGSGTQLSVL.

The chain links TRBV7-2 to TRBJ2-7, with 11 bases identical to TRBD2. The CDR3 contains 14 residues. Germline-derived CDR1 and CDR2 are SGHTA and FQGNSA. The junction had 5 bases not matched to a gene; V was cut back by 3 bases and J by 7 bases. Here the CDR3 DNA reads TGTGCCAGCAGCTTCAGACTAGCGGGAATTGAGCAGTACTTC. This gives the protein CASSFRLAGIEQYF. Full variable domain (missing parts from reference TRBV7-2 and TRBJ2-7): GAGVSQSPSNKVTEKGKDVELRCDPISGHTALYWYRQSLGQGLEFLIYFQGNSAPDKSGLPSDRFSAERTGGSVSTLTIQRTQQEDSAVYLCASSFRLAGIEQYFGPGTRLTVT.

V gene TRBV7-2 combines with J gene TRBJ2-1, with TRBD2 identical over 10 bases. V lost 4 bases and J lost 9; bases outside the gene matches: 15. This CDR3 is built from 17 residues. The germline V gene has CDR1 SGHTA and CDR2 FQGNSA. CDR3 nucleotides: TGTGCCAGCAGCTCAATCTTAACTAGGACTAGCGGCGGTGAGCAGTTCTTC. It codes for CASSSILTRTSGGEQFF.

The V and J genes are TRBV11-3 and TRBJ2-1; 9 nucleotides match TRBD1. CDR1 is SGHNT, CDR2 YENEEA, per germline. J gave up 9 bases and V 5 bases, and 11 bases lay outside the gene matches. The CDR3 has 15 residues. As DNA, the CDR3 is TGTGCCAGCAGCCCCGGGACAGGGAAGATCGCTGAGCAGTTCTTC. Translating it yields CASSPGTGKIAEQFF.

The chain carries TRBV6-2 or TRBV6-3 and TRBJ2-7, with 8 bases identical to TRBD1. The CDR3 is 11 residues long. V lost 11 bases to trimming and J lost 6 bases; unmatched junction nucleotides: 6. The V gene's germline CDR1 is MNHEY and CDR2 SVGEGT. CDR3 amino acids: CAGGQGGEQYF. CDR3 bases: TGTGCCGGCGGACAGGGTGGCGAGCAGTACTTC.

This clonotype was found a few times. This rearrangement joins TRBV20-1 to TRBJ2-7, with D perhaps TRBD2 (5 bases). This CDR3 contains 16 residues. The V end lost 1 base, the J end lost 7 bases, and 23 bases lay between the germline ends. Germline V gene lookup returns CDR1 DFQATT and CDR2 SNEGSKA (reference sequence). The CDR3 loop reads CSARGRSGRRYDEQYF. As DNA, the CDR3 is TGCAGTGCTAGAGGAAGGAGCGGCCGGAGGTATGATGAGCAGTACTTC.

This clonotype has only a few counts. This chain uses TRBV20-1 with TRBJ2-1; TRBD2 matches 7 bases. CDR1 DFQATT and CDR2 SNEGSKA come from the germline V gene (reference sequence). This CDR3 has 13 residues. V was clipped by 3 bases and J by 7 bases; unmatched bases: 6. CDR3 nucleotides: TGCAGTGCTAGTCAAGGCGGGAGTAATGAGCAGTTCTTC. This gives the protein CSASQGGSNEQFF.

V gene TRBV6-2 or TRBV6-3 combines with J gene TRBJ2-4; D is perhaps TRBD2 (6 bases). The CDR3 extends over 16 amino acids. Germline loops: CDR1 MNHEY, CDR2 SVGEGT. Trimming left V 5 bases short and J 0 bases short, with 14 bases between. The CDR3 nucleotides read TGTGCCAGCAGTAATTTCGGGGGAGTAGCCAAAAACATTCAGTACTTC. Protein: CASSNFGGVAKNIQYF.

In the case of this clonotype: Since a much larger clone is just one base distant, this may be a read error. The chain recombines TRBV2 with TRBJ2-1, with D possibly matching TRBD2 (6 bases). CDR3 length: 16 amino acids. Germline CDR1 and CDR2: SNHLY and FYNNEI. For the CDR3, the DNA is TGTGCCAGCATTTTCGGGCCGGGAGTTTCCTACAATGTGCAGTTCTTC. Encoded protein: CASIFGPGVSYNVQFF.

The chain carries TRBV20-1 and TRBJ2-7; 14 bases align to TRBD2. Unmatched junction bases numbered 5, after V lost 1 base and J lost 0 bases. The CDR3 length is 17 residues. From germline, CDR1 is DFQATT and CDR2 SNEGSKA (reference sequence). CDR3 amino acids: CSARGGTSGGDSYEQYF. CDR3 nucleotide sequence: TGCAGTGCTAGAGGGGGGACTAGCGGGGGTGACTCCTACGAGCAGTACTTC.

The chain recombines TRBV29-1 with TRBJ1-2; D not resolved. The CDR3 spans 13 residues. Germline V gene data show CDR1 as SQVTM and CDR2 as ANQGSEA. V dropped 3 bases and J dropped 8 bases, with 16 bases sitting between them. DNA for the CDR3: TGCAGCGTTGACCCTGTACGCCCTCGAGGCTACACCTTC. Protein: CSVDPVRPRGYTF.

The chain combines TRBV30 with TRBJ2-5, with D unclear. The ends were cut back, 0 bases at V and 2 bases at J, with 13 bases in the middle. Germline V lookup: CDR1 GTSNPN, CDR2 SVGIG (reference sequence). The CDR3 consists of 15 residues. CDR3 in amino acids: CAWSVGPGRQETQYF. The DNA of the CDR3 is TGTGCCTGGAGTGTAGGGCCCGGTCGTCAAGAGACCCAGTACTTC.

The V and J genes are TRBV7-3 and TRBJ2-2; 9 nucleotides align to TRBD2. The CDR3 runs to 16 residues. CDR1 and CDR2 (germline): SGHTA, FQGTGA. J lost 1 base, V lost 2 bases, and 2 bases had no gene match. In nucleotides, the CDR3 is TGTGCCAGCAGCTTACGTAGCGGGGGGAACACCGGGGAGCTGTTTTTT. This encodes CASSLRSGGNTGELFF.